This TCR beta chain was recovered during a study of blood T cell repertoires in COVID-19 (dated by TCRdb to 2020 to 2021). Study-wide context: The collaborator samples originated in the United States, Italy and Spain and spanned the acute and convalescent phases of COVID-19. The material from the prospective study consisted of cDNA or gDNA derived from T cells, B-cell-depleted T cells, or PBMCs. Where HLA class I and class II types were available, the types were taken from metadata supplied by the sample provider, not from assay-based typing. The repertoires were released in a freely available public database intended as a resource for research on the immune response to SARS-CoV-2. Subjects who had been exposed to COVID-19, were actively infected with it, or had recovered from it provided the deeply sampled blood TCRbeta repertoires that made up the dataset. Samples came from the ongoing ImmuneRACE study (first 160 participants) plus 1,254 subjects from 6 global collaborators. The sample metadata nearly always contained a de-identified subject ID, COVID-19 status, age in years and sex.

TCRbeta CDR3 regions were amplified from genomic DNA by means of the immunoSEQ Assay, a bias-controlled multiplex PCR. Concerning the study's data processing: Within the assay, amplification of reference gene primers was used to estimate how many nucleated cells each sample contained. To quantify the absolute abundance of each unique TCRbeta CDR3 rearrangement, sequence reads were collapsed and filtered. For each sample, productive Simpson clonality was calculated as the square root of Simpson's diversity index over productive rearrangements. This is the immuneACCESS table as TCRdb keeps it, with only in-frame sequences that have V and J called. A part of the clones is gone; compared with another copy, unresolved V genes explain less than half, and the rest is unexplained. V and J calls and clone size come straight from that table; D and trimming were deduced from the DNA. In all, the sample holds 150,000 to 200,000 clones, and 80% to 90% of those were seen once. The ten largest clones add up to 3% to 4% of the sample.

Spanning cysteine to phenylalanine, the CDR3 consists of 14 amino acids. Only the CDR3 portion is preserved as DNA: 42 bases, with reading frame beginning at the first base. V was cut back by 2 bases and J by 2 bases, leaving a gap of 11 bases between them. The germline V gene sets CDR1 to SGDLS and CDR2 to YYNGEE. Whole blood was collected in K2EDTA tubes by collaborating institutions according to the institutions' own protocols. Collaborator samples were shipped for TCRbeta analysis as frozen whole blood, isolated PBMCs, or DNA extracted from either sample type. Beyond this particular receptor, the publication reports: Clinical and demographic metadata were provided uncurated, with the amount varying by source and participant.

With regard to this clone: What this receptor recognizes is not known. No much larger clone exists at a distance of one base, and base qualities are not known.

The chain is assembled from TRBV9 and TRBJ2-7, with TRBD1 perhaps the D gene, on 6 matching bases. The TCR was taken from a woman between 65 and 79 years old with acute or convalescent COVID-19. The sample taken for sequencing was peripheral blood. The bases are TGTGCCAGCAGCGTGGGGGACACAACCTACGAGCAGTACTTC. This translates into CASSVGDTTYEQYF.